This T cell receptor (beta chain) was profiled in a study of blood T cells in healthy people across ages. Next came a second PCR, run for about 6 to 12 cycles, which used a sample-barcoded 5' primer along with a J-beta primer mix. Each CDR3 protein gets one entry after TCRdb re-called the 5' RACE reads with MiXCR. The sample yields 1.5 million to 2 million distinct CDR3 sequences, about 49% seen once. CDR1 is SGHRS, CDR2 YFSETQ, per germline. With 3 bases removed from V and 0 bases from J, the gap between germline ends came to 15 bases. This CDR3 region has 16 residues. This chain uses TRBV5-1 with TRBJ1-2, with a weak D call TRBD1 (5 bases). This TCR derives from a woman between 35 and 50 years old in good health. Sequenced material: blood. The CDR3 sequence is CASSWGYRTSNYGYTF. The DNA for the CDR3 is TGCGCCAGCAGCTGGGGGTACAGGACTTCTAACTATGGCTACACCTTC.